Below, 7 T cell receptor beta chains from the same sample are listed, as sequenced in a study of regulatory T cells in long-lasting Graves disease. Regarding time point: persistent/refractory GD, antithyroid drugs over 5 years with positive TRAb. PBMC-extracted RNA yielded the TCR library. iRepertoire HTBI primers and Arm-PCR of CDR3 regions built TCR beta libraries. TCRdb re-called the multiplex PCR reads with MiXCR, one entry per CDR3 protein. The repertoire holds hundreds of thousands of distinct CDR3 sequences, more than 20% seen once, with 7.8% in the top ten. Sequences were derived from peripheral blood mononuclear cells (PBMCs), sampled when the disease was refractory, from a patient treated with antithyroid drugs. All receptors derive from a female donor with Graves disease.

The chain couples TRBV20-1 to TRBJ2-2; D is undetermined. The ends were cut back, 5 bases at V and 5 bases at J, with 15 bases in the middle. The CDR3 runs 14 residues. Germline V gene sequence: CDR1 DFQATT, CDR2 SNEGSKA (reference sequence). The chain's CDR3 is CSAFNPIGTGELFF. CDR3 in DNA: TGCAGTGCTTTTAACCCAATCGGGACCGGGGAGCTGTTTTTT.

This clonotype was detected a few times. The rearrangement joins TRBV19 to TRBJ1-2, with D unclear. Trimming took off 10 bases at V and 4 bases at J, with 22 bases between the two ends. The CDR3 extends over 15 amino acids. Germline CDR1 is LNHDA and CDR2 is SQIVND (reference sequence). The CDR3 DNA is TGTGCCACCAACCCGGGAACTCTTTCGTCCTATGGCTACACCTTC. Protein: CATNPGTLSSYGYTF.

CDR3 sequence reads: CASSYSDRAIYGYTF. CDR3 DNA: TGTGCCAGCAGTTACTCGGACAGGGCAATCTATGGCTACACCTTC. The chain uses TRBV6-5 and TRBJ1-2; TRBD1 aligns across 8 bases. CDR3 length equals 15 residues. Germline V gives CDR1 MNHEY, CDR2 SVGAGI. The V and J ends lost 0 bases and 4 bases, in that order; junction bases with no gene match: 4.

This clonotype was observed a few times. V usage is TRBV5-1 and J usage is TRBJ2-5; D gene unclear. Trimming took off 0 bases at V and 1 base at J, with 7 bases between the two ends. There are 14 residues in the CDR3. Germline V gene lookup returns CDR1 SGHRS and CDR2 YFSETQ. Here the CDR3 reads CASSLGPIQETQYF. The CDR3 nucleotides read TGCGCCAGCAGCTTGGGACCGATCCAAGAGACCCAGTACTTC.

This clonotype was counted at least ten times. The junction differs from germline at one of its ends, possibly a read error. The V and J genes are TRBV12-3 or TRBV12-4 and TRBJ1-1; D gene uncertain. This CDR3 has 8 residues. The DNA of the CDR3 is TGTGCCAGCAGGATCCTCGAGTTT. Encoded protein: CASRILEF.

This clonotype has a count of ten or more. V and J are TRBV28 and TRBJ2-2; TRBD2 agrees at 7 bases. V lost 5 bases and J lost 2; bases outside the gene matches: 29. The CDR3 runs to 23 residues. Germline-derived CDR1 and CDR2 are MDHEN and SYDVKM. DNA for the CDR3: TGTGCCAGCAGTCCTAGGACATACCTAGCGGACGACCCTCAACCCATAAACACCGGGGAGCTGTTTTTT. Translation gives CASSPRTYLADDPQPINTGELFF.

This clonotype was counted between two and nine times. The genes are TRBV5-1 and TRBJ2-7, with TRBD2 matching 15 bases. Trimming took 2 bases from V and 2 from J; bases not matched to a gene: 2. The V gene's germline CDR1 is SGHRS and CDR2 YFSETQ. CDR3 length equals 16 residues. The CDR3 nucleotides are TGCGCCAGCAGCTTCGGGACTAGCGGGGGGACCTACGAGCAGTACTTC. Translated: CASSFGTSGGTYEQYF.